Listed here is a single TCR beta chain. As yet, its antigen is unknown. The sample belongs to a study of cytomegalovirus exposure and HLA in healthy donors. Findings and limits, study-wide: A later analysis linked a missense variant in DCLRE1C to the trimming of TCR beta V and J genes. There were reportedly fewer N-insertions in an Asian-associated ancestry cluster than the roughly 700-donor mean, in a later analysis.

13 Jbeta primers and 60 Vbeta primers were used for the PCR. Sequencing was performed with immunoSEQ multiplex PCR; in TCRdb, only in-frame clones are kept and a portion is missing. The repertoire holds about 150,000 clones, with around 74% as singletons. Germline-derived CDR1 and CDR2 are SNHLY and FYNNEI. This CDR3 has 14 amino acids. V was pared by 4 bases and J by 0 bases, with 10 bases between. The source is a man aged 18 to 29 in good health and CMV-seronegative. V usage is TRBV2 and J usage is TRBJ2-7; D unclear. The sequencing sample was made of PBMCs. The CDR3, as DNA: TGTGCCAGCAGTGTGGGCAGTGGCTCCTACGAGCAGTACTTC. It encodes CASSVGSGSYEQYF.